A single sample gave rise to the 13 T cell receptor beta chains below, sequenced in a study of somatic mutations in cytotoxic T cells in rheumatoid arthritis. Sequencing was performed with immunoSEQ multiplex PCR; in TCRdb, only in-frame clones are kept and a portion is missing. The top ten clones hold around 21% of a sample with more than 15,000 clones, roughly three quarters of them seen once. The sample taken for sequencing was CD8+ T cells sorted from blood. The source of these receptors is an adult with rheumatoid arthritis.

The gene calls are TRBV27 and TRBJ1-2; weak D call: TRBD1 (6 bases). The V end was cut by 2 bases, the J end by 0 bases, with 10 bases between. There are 15 residues in the CDR3. CDR1 and CDR2 from the germline V gene are MNHEY and SMNVEV (reference sequence). CDR3 nucleotide sequence: TGTGCCAGCAGTTTAATAGGGGGTGCTAACTATGGCTACACCTTC. This translates into CASSLIGGANYGYTF.

This clone came up once. The V call is TRBV27, the J call TRBJ1-5, with a possible D match to TRBD1 (6 bases). Germline loops: CDR1 MNHEY, CDR2 SMNVEV (reference sequence). CDR3 length: 15 amino acids. V was clipped by 6 bases and J by 7 bases, with 19 bases between them. CDR3 region: CASRPVGGAGQPQHF. CDR3 bases: TGTGCCAGCAGGCCGGTCGGGGGGGCTGGGCAGCCCCAGCATTTT.

The J gene is TRBJ2-5, the V gene TRBV7-6, with TRBD1 matching over 8 bases. Looked up from germline, CDR1 is SGHVS and CDR2 is FNYEAQ. The ends lost 4 bases at V and 3 bases at J; junction bases unmatched: 4. The CDR3 loop spans 14 amino acids. The CDR3 protein is CASSSRQGKETQYF. For the CDR3, the DNA is TGTGCCAGCAGCTCCAGACAGGGGAAAGAGACCCAGTACTTC.

J is TRBJ2-3 and V is TRBV29-1; TRBD1 matches at 9 bases. CDR1 is SQVTM, CDR2 ANQGSEA, per germline. The CDR3 spans 15 residues. V dropped 3 bases and J dropped 2; count of bases not matched to a gene: 6. The CDR3 nucleotides read TGCAGCGTTGACGGGACAGGGACCAACACAGATACGCAGTATTTT. As protein: CSVDGTGTNTDTQYF.

This chain connects TRBV9 to TRBJ1-1; D may be TRBD1 (5 bases). Germline values: CDR1 SGDLS, CDR2 YYNGEE. The CDR3 contains 14 residues. Trimming removed 4 bases from V and 3 bases from J, with 13 bases in between. The CDR3 DNA reads as TGTGCCAGCAGCCCCACGGGAGGGGACACTGAAGCTTTCTTT. This gives the protein CASSPTGGDTEAFF.

The count of this clone is one. This chain joins TRBV27 and TRBJ1-5; no clear D gene. V was trimmed by 6 bases and J by 0 bases, leaving 18 bases between them. The CDR3 contains 17 residues. CDR1 MNHEY and CDR2 SMNVEV come from the germline V gene (reference sequence). CDR3 sequence reads: CASSTKAGLNSNQPQHF. Written as DNA, the CDR3 is TGTGCCAGCAGCACAAAGGCTGGGTTAAATAGCAATCAGCCCCAGCATTTT.

The chain has TRBV9 and TRBJ2-7; 10 bases fit TRBD1. This CDR3 has 17 residues. From germline, CDR1 is SGDLS and CDR2 YYNGEE. The J segment lost 2 bases and the V segment lost 4 bases, leaving 12 bases of the junction unmatched. The DNA of the CDR3 is TGTGCCAGCAGCCACCCCCGCCGGGACAGGGGTACCTACGAGCAGTACTTC. The encoded protein is CASSHPRRDRGTYEQYF.

This clone came up once. V usage is TRBV6-1 and J usage is TRBJ2-7; a possible D gene is TRBD2 (5 bases). From germline, CDR1 is MNHNS and CDR2 SASEGT. This CDR3 is 15 amino acids long. Trimming shortened V by 4 bases and J by 0 bases, and 13 bases separated the two germline ends. This chain's CDR3 is CASSGFLGDSYEQYF. The CDR3 nucleotides read TGTGCCAGCAGTGGATTTCTCGGGGACTCCTACGAGCAGTACTTC.

The CDR3 DNA reads TGTGCCAGCAGTGAGTCAGGGAGACAGCCCCAGCATTTT. It translates to CASSESGRQPQHF. The gene calls are TRBV2 and TRBJ1-5; weak D call: TRBD1 (5 bases). This CDR3 is 13 amino acids long. The germline V gene encodes CDR1 SNHLY and CDR2 FYNNEI. V was shortened by 3 bases and J by 7 bases, with 10 bases between the two germline ends.

V and J are TRBV7-2 and TRBJ2-1, with 10 bases aligning to TRBD2. The CDR3 is 14 amino acids. The V segment lost 1 base and the J segment 8 bases; nucleotides outside the gene matches: 2. Per the germline V gene, CDR1 is SGHTA and CDR2 is FQGNSA. Here the CDR3 reads CASSLGGLADEQFF. Written as DNA, the CDR3 is TGTGCCAGCAGCTTAGGTGGACTAGCGGATGAGCAGTTCTTC.

V gene TRBV11-2 combines with J gene TRBJ2-1, with D unresolved. Looked up from germline, CDR1 is SGHAT and CDR2 is FQNNGV. Trimming removed 5 bases from V and 2 bases from J, with 7 bases in between. This CDR3 is 13 amino acids long. The CDR3 reads CASSSFTYNEQFF. The DNA for the CDR3 is TGTGCCAGCAGCAGCTTCACCTACAATGAGCAGTTCTTC.

The V gene is TRBV10-2, the J gene TRBJ2-5; D not resolved. Germline CDR1 WSHSY, CDR2 SAAADI. The CDR3 is made up of 13 amino acids. Trimming left V 0 bases short and J 3 bases short, with 5 bases between. CDR3 amino acids: CASSESAEETQYF. The CDR3 DNA is TGCGCCAGCAGTGAGTCGGCCGAAGAGACCCAGTACTTC.

The chain recombines TRBV7-6 with TRBJ2-7, with 9 positions matching TRBD2. V lost 1 base, J lost 0 bases, and 10 bases stayed unmatched. The CDR3 sequence is 18 residues long. From germline, CDR1 is SGHVS and CDR2 FNYEAQ. The CDR3 DNA reads TGTGCCAGCAGCTTAGGAACGACCGGGACTAGCACCTCCTACGAGCAGTACTTC. This sequence encodes CASSLGTTGTSTSYEQYF.